Each of the 10 T cell receptor beta chains below was sequenced from the same sample in a study of CD8 T cells in ankylosing spondylitis. MiXCR was run by TCRdb on the 5' RACE reads, yielding one entry per CDR3 protein. The sample includes 85,000 to 100,000 distinct CDR3 sequences, about 9.1% of them seen just once. The sample taken for sequencing was blood, either unsorted or a sorted T cell fraction (not recorded which). Receptors were obtained from a male donor with ankylosing spondylitis or in good health (not recorded which).

This clonotype was picked up many times. The rearrangement uses TRBV19 and TRBJ1-5, with D maybe TRBD1 (6 bases). Per the germline V gene, CDR1 is LNHDA and CDR2 is SQIVND (reference sequence). CDR3 size: 17 residues. The germline V and J ends were trimmed by 4 bases and 1 base, with 17 bases remaining between them. DNA of the CDR3: TGTGCCAGTAGTAAACCCGGCGGGGGGCTGAGCAATCAGCCCCAGCATTTT. Its translation: CASSKPGGGLSNQPQHF. The whole variable domain, remainder taken from reference TRBV19 and TRBJ1-5, is DGGITQSPKYLFRKEGQNVTLSCEQNLNHDAMYWYRQDPGQGLRLIYYSQIVNDFQKGDIAEGYSVSREKKESFPLTVTSAQKNPTAFYLCASSKPGGGLSNQPQHFGDGTRLSIL.

This clonotype has at least ten counts. This sequence joins TRBV28 and TRBJ2-5; D is tentatively TRBD1 or TRBD2 (5 bases each). The V end was cut by 5 bases, the J end by 5 bases, with 24 bases between. The V gene's germline CDR1 is MDHEN and CDR2 SYDVKM. CDR3 length equals 17 residues. In DNA, the CDR3 is TGTGCCAGCAGTCCTCACTCCGGGACCAACTTCGGGGAGACCCAGTACTTC. Its protein product is CASSPHSGTNFGETQYF.

This clonotype was counted many times. This rearrangement joins TRBV5-1 to TRBJ2-7, with D perhaps TRBD1 (5 bases). V dropped 0 bases and J dropped 1 base, with 11 bases sitting between them. CDR1 and CDR2 from the germline V gene are SGHRS and YFSETQ. CDR3 length equals 15 residues. CDR3 sequence reads: CASSLEDSMSYEQYF. CDR3 nucleotide sequence: TGCGCCAGCAGCTTGGAAGACAGCATGTCCTACGAGCAGTACTTC.

In this sample, this clonotype turned up many times. The J gene is TRBJ2-7, the V gene TRBV10-3; D remains unclear. The CDR3 totals 14 residues. V was trimmed by 3 bases and J by 3 bases, leaving 12 bases between them. Germline loops: CDR1 ENHRY, CDR2 SYGVKD. CDR3 in DNA: TGTGCCATCAGTGATGAGAGGAACCTCTACGAGCAGTACTTC. Translating gives CAISDERNLYEQYF.

There are many counts of this clonotype. The chain uses TRBV5-1 and TRBJ2-7; D unresolved. The germline gives CDR1 SGHRS, CDR2 YFSETQ. This CDR3 has 14 amino acids. V was shortened by 2 bases and J by 2 bases, with 11 bases between the two germline ends. In nucleotides, the CDR3 is TGCGCCAGCAGCTTCACCCGCTCGACCTACGAGCAGTACTTC. Residues: CASSFTRSTYEQYF. Based on the CDR3 plus reference TRBV5-1 and TRBJ2-7, the full variable domain is KAGVTQTPRYLIKTRGQQVTLSCSPISGHRSVSWYQQTPGQGLQFLFEYFSETQRNKGNFPGRFSGRQFSNSRSEMNVSTLELGDSALYLCASSFTRSTYEQYFGPGTRLTVT.

This clonotype was recorded at least ten times. This chain connects TRBV28 to TRBJ2-5; 7 bases align to TRBD1. V gave up 4 bases and J gave up 2 bases; unmatched junction bases: 19. The CDR3 length is 19 residues. The germline CDR1 and CDR2 sequences are MDHEN and SYDVKM. CDR3 nucleotide sequence: TGTGCCAGCAGTTCTTTCACGTACCTAACAGGGGAATTACAAGAGACCCAGTACTTC. Its protein product is CASSSFTYLTGELQETQYF.

The table lists this clonotype with many counts. The chain uses TRBV5-5 and TRBJ2-7; 12 nucleotides agree with TRBD1. Germline V CDR1 and CDR2: SGHKS, YYEKEE (reference sequence). The CDR3 runs 15 residues. The V and J ends lost 3 bases and 7 bases, in that order; junction bases with no gene match: 8. The CDR3 DNA sequence: TGTGCCAGCAGCTCCCGGGACAGGGGGCCGTGGGAGCAGTACTTC. Its protein is CASSSRDRGPWEQYF.

With regard to this clonotype: One base away lies a much larger clone, so this may be a sequencing read error. The gene calls are TRBV15 and TRBJ2-7, with 7 bases that match TRBD1. The CDR3 is 14 amino acids. CDR1 and CDR2 from the germline V gene are LNHNV and YYDKDF (reference sequence). CDR3 nucleotide sequence: TGTGTCACCAGTCCCGGGACAGACGCCTACGAGCAGTACTTC. It yields the protein CVTSPGTDAYEQYF.

This clonotype was observed at least ten times. The V gene is TRBV23-1, the J gene TRBJ2-5, with D perhaps TRBD2 (5 bases). TRBV23-1 falls under the ORF class, with uncertain function. Trimming took 10 bases from V and 2 from J, leaving 26 bases between them. The CDR3 covers 17 residues. CDR3 DNA: TGCGCCAACCCGTATGGGAGACCCCAGCTTCCTCAAGAGACCCAGTACTTC. This gives the protein CANPYGRPQLPQETQYF.

This clonotype was recorded a few times. The chain employs TRBV7-6 and TRBJ2-3; the match to TRBD1 covers 10 bases. Trimming took 1 base from V and 4 from J; bases not matched to a gene: 14. The CDR3 is 19 residues long. Germline CDR1 and CDR2: SGHVS and FNYEAQ. The CDR3 DNA follows: TGTGCCAGCAGCTTAGAGGGACAGGGGAAGGAGCTTAACCCAGATACGCAGTATTTT. Protein sequence: CASSLEGQGKELNPDTQYF.